One TCR beta chain is described in this entry. This specimen belongs to a study of CD8 T cells in Susac syndrome. Trimming took off 4 bases at V and 6 bases at J, with 15 bases between the two ends. This CDR3 comprises 14 residues. Germline loops: CDR1 SEHNR, CDR2 FQNEAQ (reference sequence). Reverse transcription of about 0.5 to 1 ug RNA was carried out with random hexamers. TCRdb passed the immunoSEQ multiplex PCR reads through MiXCR, listing each CDR3 protein once. The sample holds under 95,000 distinct CDR3 sequences, 90% to 95% seen once. The origin of this receptor is a human donor with Susac syndrome. The sequenced material came from CD4+ T cells from PBMCs. The rearrangement links TRBV7-9 to TRBJ2-5; D may be TRBD1 (5 bases). CDR3 in DNA: TGTGCCAGCAGCTGGAACTGGACAAGAAAGACCCAGTACTTC. Its translation: CASSWNWTRKTQYF.